Listed below are T cell receptor beta chains from one sample, sequenced in a study of graft-versus-host responses after intestinal transplantation. Repertoires were generated with immunoSEQ multiplex PCR, while TCRdb's copy carries only in-frame clones and drops some. The sample gives tens of thousands of clones, less than 95% of which show up once; about 6% is in the top ten. The source material was PBMCs, sampled roughly 660 days after intestinal transplant. The receptors derive from a human patient who received an intestinal transplant, so some T cells may come from the graft donor. The CDR3 runs from the conserved cysteine through the conserved F or W. Each record gives: CDR3 length, D gene, V gene, J gene, clone size, CDR3 DNA, CDR3 protein. A D gene is named only where the DNA matches it firmly. Clone sizes are given selectively: once, few, many, or a class where the clone is expanded.

16	.	TRBV9	TRBJ1-2	.	TGTGCCAGCAGCGTAGGCCTAGGATTTGCTAACTATGGCTACACCTTC	CASSVGLGFANYGYTF
13	.	TRBV11-3	TRBJ2-3	.	TGTGCCAGCAGCCCTACTCGCGGCAGGACGCAGTATTTT	CASSPTRGRTQYF
21	TRBD2	TRBV4-1	TRBJ2-3	.	TGCGCCAGCAGCCCCAGCCCCCTAAGACTAGCGGGGGGGCGGAACACAGATACGCAGTATTTT	CASSPSPLRLAGGRNTDTQYF
14	.	TRBV6-6	TRBJ1-2	.	TGTGCCAGCAGTTACACGGCAGGGACCTATGGCTACACCTTC	CASSYTAGTYGYTF
13	.	TRBV19	TRBJ1-5	.	TGTGCCAGTACCCCTTCCCTTTTCCAGCCCCAGCATTTT	CASTPSLFQPQHF
14	.	TRBV7-3	TRBJ2-2	.	TGTGCCAGCAGCTGGACACAGGGCACCGGGGAGCTGTTTTTT	CASSWTQGTGELFF
15	TRBD1	TRBV2	TRBJ2-3	once	TGTGCCAGCAGTGAAAAATCGGGACAGACAGATACGCAGTATTTT	CASSEKSGQTDTQYF
16	TRBD1	TRBV7-8	TRBJ1-2	.	TGTGCCAGCAGCCACGATACAGGGGGGGGAAACTATGGCTACACCTTC	CASSHDTGGGNYGYTF
11	.	TRBV19	TRBJ2-5	.	TGTGCCAGTAGTATAACGGAGACCCAGTACTTC	CASSITETQYF
17	.	TRBV2	TRBJ1-2	.	TGTGCCAGCAGTGCGTTTATGACAGGAGCAACTGCGATCGGCTACACCTTC	CASSAFMTGATAIGYTF